This is a list of T cell receptor beta chains from one sample in a study of vaccination and CD4 T cells after COVID-19. Each CDR3 protein is one row after TCRdb ran MiXCR on the PCR reads. The profile shows under 25,000 distinct CDR3 sequences, about half of them singletons. Their antigen targets remain unknown. The specimen sequenced was cultured CD4+ T cells from blood. These receptors were taken from a human donor with COVID-19. Each CDR3 is given with its conserved first and last residue. A D gene is named only where the DNA matches it firmly. Only some rows state a clone size, as once, few, many or a class for expanded clones.

D	J	V	size	CDR3	DNA
NA	TRBJ1-1	TRBV30	NA	CARLGGDTEAFF	TGTGCCCGGCTTGGTGGTGACACTGAAGCTTTCTTT
NA	TRBJ1-6	TRBV7-9	NA	CASSRGNSPLHF	TGTGCCAGCAGCCGAGGGAATTCACCCCTCCACTTT
NA	TRBJ1-5	TRBV2	few	CASSEALGSFYSNQPQHF	TGTGCCAGCAGTGAAGCGCTAGGCAGTTTCTATAGCAATCAGCCCCAGCATTTT
NA	TRBJ1-3	TRBV6-1	NA	CASSEASSGNTIYF	TGTGCCAGCAGTGAAGCTTCCTCTGGAAACACCATATATTTT
TRBD2	TRBJ2-7	TRBV20-1	few	CSALPGLANYEQYF	TGCAGTGCTCTACCGGGACTAGCGAATTACGAGCAGTACTTC
TRBD1	TRBJ1-2	TRBV6-1	NA	CASNTGADSGYTF	TGTGCCAGCAATACAGGGGCTGACTCTGGCTACACCTTC
NA	TRBJ2-5	TRBV7-8	NA	CASSRAGTSQETQYF	TGTGCCAGCAGCCGAGCCGGGACAAGCCAAGAGACCCAGTACTTC
TRBD1	TRBJ2-3	TRBV9	NA	CASSVTQGAPDTQYF	TGTGCCAGCAGCGTGACCCAGGGGGCCCCTGATACGCAGTATTTT
NA	TRBJ1-4	TRBV10-1	NA	CASSESGSVDEKLFF	TGCGCCAGCAGTGAGTCGGGCTCGGTGGACGAAAAACTGTTTTTT
NA	TRBJ2-2	TRBV10-3	NA	CAISGGTETGELFF	TGTGCCATCAGTGGGGGGACGGAGACCGGGGAGCTGTTTTTT
NA	TRBJ2-3	TRBV7-2	NA	CASRFGPSTDTQYF	TGTGCCAGTAGATTTGGGCCTAGCACAGATACGCAGTATTTT
NA	TRBJ2-7	TRBV6-2/TRBV6-3	NA	CASSYRPKGLYEQYF	TGTGCCAGCAGTTACAGACCGAAAGGCCTCTACGAGCAGTACTTC
NA	TRBJ2-3	TRBV7-2	few	CASSLVPGPLQYF	TGTGCCAGCAGCTTAGTTCCGGGGCCCCTGCAGTATTTT
TRBD1	TRBJ2-7	TRBV10-1	NA	CATRRDRGNEQYF	TGCGCCACCCGCCGGGACAGGGGAAACGAGCAGTACTTC
NA	TRBJ1-1	TRBV11-2	NA	CASSTKSEDTEDFF	TGTGCCAGCAGCACAAAGTCAGAAGATACTGAAGATTTCTTT
NA	TRBJ2-5	TRBV20-1	few	CSACAGQQETQYF	TGCAGTGCTTGTGCGGGCCAACAAGAGACCCAGTACTTC
NA	TRBJ1-2	TRBV20-1	NA	CSAKTENYGYTF	TGCAGTGCCAAGACAGAGAACTATGGCTACACCTTC
TRBD2	TRBJ2-5	TRBV9	few	CASSVAERGGPETQYF	TGTGCCAGCAGCGTAGCGGAGCGGGGGGGCCCCGAGACCCAGTACTTC
TRBD1	TRBJ1-1	TRBV5-4	NA	CASSDGQGVTEAFF	TGTGCCAGCAGCGACGGACAGGGAGTCACTGAAGCTTTCTTT
TRBD1	TRBJ1-5	TRBV20-1	NA	CSAPGQGASQPQHF	TGCAGTGCTCCGGGACAGGGGGCCTCTCAGCCCCAGCATTTT
NA	TRBJ2-3	TRBV20-1	few	CSASVGGTDTQYF	TGCAGTGCTAGTGTCGGGGGAACAGATACGCAGTATTTT
TRBD2	TRBJ2-7	TRBV19	NA	CASSIAPGGSYEQYF	TGTGCCAGTAGTATAGCCCCCGGGGGGTCCTACGAGCAGTACTTC
NA	TRBJ2-7	TRBV5-1	NA	CASSLEGVSSEQYF	TGCGCCAGCAGCTTGGAGGGGGTAAGCAGCGAGCAGTACTTC